These T cell receptor beta chains were read from a single sample in a study of blood T cell repertoires in COVID-19. Profiled with immunoSEQ multiplex PCR; TCRdb holds only in-frame clones, not every one. In the table there are about 240,000 clones, around 79% of which are singletons. The sequenced sample consisted of peripheral blood. These receptors all come from an elderly woman with acute or convalescent COVID-19. Each CDR3 is given without its conserved first and last residue. A D gene is named only where the DNA matches it firmly.

TRBJ1-1,TRBV5-1,TRBD1,ASRAPTGGSTEAF
TRBJ2-3,TRBV6-5,TRBD2,ASTRTSGGAEVWY
TRBJ1-1,TRBV6-5,-,ASGRTTNTEAF
TRBJ2-3,TRBV7-9,TRBD1,ASSLAGTATDTQY
TRBJ1-1,TRBV15,TRBD1,ATSRGTGGANTEAF
TRBJ2-7,TRBV24-1,-,ATSDSGTSQRYYEQY
TRBJ1-1,TRBV6-2/TRBV6-3,-,ASSLPGTAEAF
TRBJ2-1,TRBV6-2/TRBV6-3,TRBD2,ASSGLPAGEGDNEQF
TRBJ2-3,TRBV19,TRBD2,ASTTSGTDTQY
TRBJ2-7,TRBV2,-,ASSVARAGEQY
TRBJ2-2,TRBV5-4,-,ASSIGGPNTGELF
TRBJ1-2,TRBV6-5,TRBD1,ATLPRQGRGYT
TRBJ1-1,TRBV6-5,-,ASGALPRAEAF
TRBJ2-5,TRBV5-1,TRBD2,ASSLGASGVQETQY
TRBJ2-5,TRBV18,TRBD1,ASSPTGNPVQETQY
TRBJ1-3,TRBV6-5,-,ASSYVPGGGNTIY
TRBJ2-7,TRBV5-6,TRBD1,ASSLSQTGVIHEQY
TRBJ2-1,TRBV11-2,-,ASRRGYNEQF
TRBJ1-5,TRBV27,-,ASSLMALVQPQH
TRBJ2-7,TRBV5-6,-,ASSLYRVSYEQY
TRBJ1-2,TRBV6-5,TRBD1,ASGTGIGYT
TRBJ2-3,TRBV9,TRBD2,ASSARTSAADTQY
TRBJ1-2,TRBV5-5,-,ASSLAGAGIGNGYT
TRBJ1-5,TRBV7-9,TRBD1,ASSFGTGVNQPQH
TRBJ1-4,TRBV7-2,-,ASSLGSTVPNEKLF
TRBJ2-2,TRBV6-1,-,ASSDQQARTGELF
TRBJ1-3,TRBV5-1,-,ASSLEGEGGNTIY
TRBJ2-7,TRBV7-9,TRBD1,ASSGAPRTGSYEQY
TRBJ2-7,TRBV2,TRBD2,ASSGGLAGLYEQY
TRBJ2-1,TRBV6-6,-,ASSPPGRGYNEQF
TRBJ2-5,TRBV5-6,-,ASSLAWRQETQY
TRBJ1-1,TRBV6-6,TRBD1,ASSPHLRPGQVNTEAF
TRBJ2-3,TRBV12-5,TRBD2,ASGPGTSGGTDTQY
TRBJ1-6,TRBV2,-,ASSERSGDRNSPLH
TRBJ1-5,TRBV6-2/TRBV6-3,TRBD1,ASSRRTGGDNQPQH
TRBJ1-4,TRBV5-1,-,ASSLKQTPGEKLF